Listed here is a single T cell receptor (beta chain). The germline V gene has CDR1 SGHKS and CDR2 YYEKEE (reference sequence). The CDR3 loop spans 12 amino acids. The germline V and J ends were trimmed by 4 bases and 7 bases, with 9 bases remaining between them. These data are taken from a study of T-cell reconstitution after alpha-beta-depleted transplantation in children. Molecular barcoding with unique molecular identifiers was used for the TCRbeta library. From the PCR reads, TCRdb called clonotypes with MiXCR, one entry per CDR3 protein. This table holds around 400,000 distinct CDR3 sequences, about a tenth found once.

The sequence came from a human donor who donated a stem cell graft to a child with acute myeloid leukemia. The chain carries TRBV5-5 and TRBJ2-1; possibly TRBD2 for D (5 bases). The sequences come from PBMCs from the stem cell graft donor, collected from the stem cell graft. CDR3 sequence reads: CASSPGSNEQFF. In nucleotides, the CDR3 is TGTGCCAGCAGCCCGGGGTCGAATGAGCAGTTCTTC. The whole variable domain, filled in from reference TRBV5-5 and TRBJ2-1, reads DAGVTQSPTHLIKTRGQQVTLRCSPISGHKSVSWYQQVLGQGPQFIFQYYEKEERGRGNFPDRFSARQFPNYSSELNVNALLLGDSALYLCASSPGSNEQFFGPGTRLTVL.